These 16 T cell receptor beta chains came from one sample sequenced in a study of OX40 agonist ivuxolimab in advanced cancers. Libraries were constructed by the immunoSEQ multiplex PCR assay. TCRdb took over this immuneACCESS table, retaining in-frame rearrangements with V and J assigned. Such tables are incomplete; in checked studies, under half of the missing clones stem from an unresolved V gene, and the remainder is unexplained. Recorded for this sample are fewer than 80,000 clones; 80% to 90% of them occurred a single time. The ten largest account for 5.5% to 6.5% of the sample. Sequenced here: CD4+ or CD8+ T cells sorted from blood, sampled in a trial of the OX40 agonist ivuxolimab. These receptors were taken from an adult with an advanced solid tumor such as melanoma, head and neck, liver or kidney cancer.

The rearrangement links TRBV18 to TRBJ2-7, with TRBD2 matching over 7 bases. Trimming removed 4 bases from V and 2 bases from J; junction bases left unmatched: 5. Per germline, CDR1 KGHSH and CDR2 LQKENI. The CDR3 loop spans 14 amino acids. As DNA, the CDR3 is TGTGCCAGCTCACTCGTCCGGGGGGCCTACGAGCAGTACTTC. It codes for CASSLVRGAYEQYF.

V usage is TRBV6-6 and J usage is TRBJ1-1; possible D gene TRBD1, 5 bases. V was cut by 2 bases and J by 4 bases, with 8 bases left in between. Per germline, CDR1 MNHNY and CDR2 SVGAGI (reference sequence). There are 13 residues in the CDR3. The CDR3: CASSYGGGTEAFF. The CDR3 DNA is TGTGCCAGCAGTTACGGGGGGGGCACTGAAGCTTTCTTT.

The rearrangement joins TRBV25-1 to TRBJ1-1; D gene ambiguous. The ends were cut back, 5 bases at V and 7 bases at J, with 23 bases in the middle. Germline V CDR1 and CDR2: MGHDK, SYGVNS. This CDR3 is 16 amino acids long. As DNA, the CDR3 is TGTGCCAGCAGTCACCCCCGCGGCTCCTTAGTTGATGAAGCTTTCTTT. Translated: CASSHPRGSLVDEAFF.

V and J are TRBV7-2 and TRBJ2-5; D is unresolved. The ends were cut back, 1 base at V and 4 bases at J, with 10 bases in the middle. Germline assignment: CDR1 SGHTA and CDR2 FQGNSA. CDR3 length: 14 residues. As DNA, the CDR3 is TGTGCCAGCAGCTTAGTTGTTTCGGGAGAGACCCAGTACTTC. It specifies CASSLVVSGETQYF. The whole variable domain, filled in from reference TRBV7-2 and TRBJ2-5, reads GAGVSQSPSNKVTEKGKDVELRCDPISGHTALYWYRQSLGQGLEFLIYFQGNSAPDKSGLPSDRFSAERTGGSVSTLTIQRTQQEDSAVYLCASSLVVSGETQYFGPGTRLLVL.

This CDR3 is CASSFSRGNEQFF. The CDR3 DNA reads TGTGCCAGCAGTTTTAGCAGGGGCAATGAGCAGTTCTTC. The rearrangement links TRBV11-3 to TRBJ2-1, with D possibly being TRBD1 (6 bases). The germline V and J ends were trimmed by 6 bases and 6 bases, with 12 bases remaining between them. From germline, CDR1 is SGHNT and CDR2 YENEEA. This CDR3 region has 13 residues.

The CDR3: CATWTGTGVFEAFF. CDR3 bases: TGTGCCACCTGGACCGGGACAGGGGTGTTTGAAGCTTTCTTT. The chain has TRBV10-3 and TRBJ1-1, with 10 bases aligning to TRBD1. Germline values: CDR1 ENHRY, CDR2 SYGVKD. The V segment lost 10 bases and the J segment 7 bases; nucleotides outside the gene matches: 12. The CDR3 has 14 amino acids.

V is TRBV29-1 and J is TRBJ2-1; D might be TRBD1 (6 bases). This CDR3 region has 13 residues. V was cut by 1 base and J by 8 bases, with 12 bases left in between. Germline loops: CDR1 SQVTM, CDR2 ANQGSEA. Here the CDR3 reads CSVEVGQGYEQFF. DNA for the CDR3: TGCAGCGTTGAAGTAGGTCAGGGGTATGAGCAGTTCTTC.

The chain uses TRBV9 and TRBJ2-7; TRBD1 aligns across 7 bases. The junction had 9 bases not matched to a gene; V was cut back by 1 base and J by 5 bases. Germline V gives CDR1 SGDLS, CDR2 YYNGEE. The CDR3 loop spans 15 amino acids. The CDR3 spells CASSVMAGGVDEQYF. Here the CDR3 DNA reads TGTGCCAGCAGCGTAATGGCAGGGGGAGTGGACGAGCAGTACTTC.

This chain links TRBV4-2 with TRBJ2-7, with 7 bases fitting TRBD2. The ends lost 1 base at V and 3 bases at J; junction bases unmatched: 12. This CDR3 is 17 amino acids long. Germline CDR1 and CDR2: LGHNA and YNFKEQ. CDR3 DNA: TGTGCCAGCAGCCAAGCTCCGGCCGCGGGAGCGGACTACGAGCAGTACTTC. Its protein is CASSQAPAAGADYEQYF.

The chain links TRBV19 to TRBJ1-1, with D possibly TRBD1 on 5 matching bases. Trimming took 7 bases from V and 9 from J, leaving 18 bases between them. This CDR3 region has 13 residues. CDR1 and CDR2 from the germline V gene are LNHDA and SQIVND (reference sequence). The CDR3 bases are TGTGCCAGTATTTGGGACCCTCTTCGGAAAGCTTTCTTT. This encodes CASIWDPLRKAFF. Combining the CDR3 with reference TRBV19 and TRBJ1-1 gives the whole variable domain DGGITQSPKYLFRKEGQNVTLSCEQNLNHDAMYWYRQDPGQGLRLIYYSQIVNDFQKGDIAEGYSVSREKKESFPLTVTSAQKNPTAFYLCASIWDPLRKAFFGQGTRLTVV.

This clone was recorded only once. The rearrangement uses TRBV19 and TRBJ1-5; D possibly corresponds to TRBD1 (5 bases). The CDR3 is made up of 15 amino acids. The V gene's germline CDR1 is LNHDA and CDR2 SQIVND (reference sequence). V lost 6 bases to trimming and J lost 5 bases, with 17 bases between them. CDR3 protein: CASSSFDRADQPQHF. DNA of the CDR3: TGTGCCAGTAGCAGCTTTGACAGAGCTGATCAGCCCCAGCATTTT.

This chain joins TRBV27 and TRBJ1-5, with a weak D call TRBD1 (6 bases). The CDR3 covers 14 residues. CDR1 is MNHEY, CDR2 SMNVEV, per germline (reference sequence). Trimming cost V 6 bases and J 3 bases, with 12 bases left between them. As DNA, the CDR3 is TGTGCCAGCAGGACAACAGGGACCAATCAGCCCCAGCATTTT. This encodes CASRTTGTNQPQHF.

The gene calls are TRBV2 and TRBJ1-2, with D unresolved. Trimming stripped 6 bases from V and 0 bases from J, with 17 bases between. In germline, CDR1 is SNHLY, CDR2 FYNNEI. The CDR3 runs to 16 residues. The CDR3 loop reads CASSSSYGTTNYGYTF. In nucleotides, the CDR3 is TGTGCCAGCAGCTCGAGTTATGGAACCACTAACTATGGCTACACCTTC. The whole variable domain, filled in from reference TRBV2 and TRBJ1-2, reads EPEVTQTPSHQVTQMGQEVILRCVPISNHLYFYWYRQILGQKVEFLVSFYNNEISEKSEIFDDQFSVERPDGSNFTLKIRSTKLEDSAMYFCASSSSYGTTNYGYTFGSGTRLTVV.

This clone was observed once. The chain recombines TRBV28 with TRBJ1-3; D ambiguous. The CDR3 spans 13 residues. V dropped 6 bases and J dropped 0 bases, with 6 bases sitting between them. Germline CDR1 reads MDHEN; CDR2 reads SYDVKM. In DNA form, the CDR3 reads TGTGCCAGCAGGGATTTCTCTGGAAACACCATATATTTT. The encoded protein is CASRDFSGNTIYF.

V and J are TRBV29-1 and TRBJ2-2; the match to TRBD2 covers 10 bases. This CDR3 spans 14 amino acids. Germline CDR1 reads SQVTM; CDR2 reads ANQGSEA. The junction had 8 bases not matched to a gene; V was cut back by 6 bases and J by 7 bases. The CDR3 region is CSVEERGGDGELFF. The CDR3 DNA reads as TGCAGCGTGGAGGAGCGGGGGGGTGACGGGGAGCTGTTTTTT.

The rearrangement links TRBV9 to TRBJ1-1; D perhaps matches TRBD1 (6 bases). Looked up from germline, CDR1 is SGDLS and CDR2 is YYNGEE. The CDR3 loop spans 14 amino acids. V lost 7 bases to trimming and J lost 0 bases, with 13 bases between them. The DNA of the CDR3 is TGTGCCAGCTCCAGCAGGGGTCTGAACACTGAAGCTTTCTTT. Amino acid sequence: CASSSRGLNTEAFF. Filled out from reference TRBV9 and TRBJ1-1, the complete variable domain reads DSGVTQTPKHLITATGQRVTLRCSPRSGDLSVYWYQQSLDQGLQFLIQYYNGEERAKGNILERFSAQQFPDLHSELNLSSLELGDSALYFCASSSRGLNTEAFFGQGTRLTVV.